Sequencing of this T cell receptor beta chain was carried out in a study of shared clonotypes between healthy human individuals. Broader study findings: Richness estimates generally favored naive over memory subsets.

Only Caucasian adults living in Nashville, Tennessee made up the donor group. Note on this clone: Its antigen is undetermined.

Over several immunoSEQ plates, each subset's genomic DNA was distributed in even portions. When replicate PCRs were run on sorted subsets, they used 150 to 200 ng DNA, tens of thousands of T cell genomes. The repertoire was sequenced with immunoSEQ multiplex PCR; TCRdb's copy has only in-frame clones and lacks some. The sample consists of 1,400,000 or so clones, just under 99% of them appearing once. J lost 0 bases, V lost 5 bases, and 4 bases had no gene match. The CDR3 extends over 15 amino acids. The germline V gene has CDR1 SGHTA and CDR2 FQGTGA. The TCR comes from a man aged 25-40 years in good health. Sample: naive CD4+ T cells sorted from blood. Regarding subset: CD45RA+ positively selected. V usage is TRBV7-3 and J usage is TRBJ2-1, with 7 bases aligning to TRBD2. The CDR3 loop reads CASSPRTSSYNEQFF. CDR3 bases: TGTGCCAGCAGCCCAAGGACTAGCTCCTACAATGAGCAGTTCTTC. The complete variable domain, with remaining parts taken from reference TRBV7-3 and TRBJ2-1, reads GAGVSQTPSNKVTEKGKYVELRCDPISGHTALYWYRQSLGQGPEFLIYFQGTGAADDSGLPNDRFFAVRPEGSVSTLKIQRTERGDSAVYLCASSPRTSSYNEQFFGPGTRLTVL.